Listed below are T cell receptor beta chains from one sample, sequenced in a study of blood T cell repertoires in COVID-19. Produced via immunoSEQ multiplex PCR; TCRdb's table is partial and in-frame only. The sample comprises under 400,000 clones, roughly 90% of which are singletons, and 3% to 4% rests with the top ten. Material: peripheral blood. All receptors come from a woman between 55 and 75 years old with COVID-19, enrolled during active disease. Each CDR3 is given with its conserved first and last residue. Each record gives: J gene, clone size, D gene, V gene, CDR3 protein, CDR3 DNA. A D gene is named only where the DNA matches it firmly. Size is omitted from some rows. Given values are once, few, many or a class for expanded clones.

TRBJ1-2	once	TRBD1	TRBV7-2	CASSSRQGSYGYTF	TGTGCCAGCAGCTCTCGACAGGGGAGCTATGGCTACACCTTC
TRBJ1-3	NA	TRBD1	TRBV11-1	CASSLQGARGNTIYF	TGTGCCAGCAGCTTACAGGGGGCTCGTGGAAACACCATATATTTT
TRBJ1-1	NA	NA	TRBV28	CASSLRDTEAFF	TGTGCCAGCAGTTTGAGGGACACTGAAGCTTTCTTT
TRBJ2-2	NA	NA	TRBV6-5	CASSQTTKDTGELFF	TGTGCCAGCAGCCAAACTACGAAGGACACCGGGGAGCTGTTTTTT
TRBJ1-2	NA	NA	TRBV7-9	CASSDPGGKANYGYTF	TGTGCCAGCAGCGACCCCGGGGGAAAAGCTAACTATGGCTACACCTTC
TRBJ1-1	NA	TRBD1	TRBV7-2	CASSLTGTGTEAFF	TGTGCCAGCAGCTTGACAGGGACGGGCACTGAAGCTTTCTTT
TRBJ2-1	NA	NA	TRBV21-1	CASSFRETQGTPYNEQFF	TGTGCCAGCAGCTTCCGAGAGACCCAGGGGACCCCCTACAATGAGCAGTTCTTC
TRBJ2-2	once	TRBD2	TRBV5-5	CASSFRSGGPTGELFF	TGTGCCAGCAGCTTCCGTAGCGGGGGGCCCACCGGGGAGCTGTTTTTT
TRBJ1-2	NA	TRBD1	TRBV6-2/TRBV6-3	CASSPSSGGKNYGYTF	TGTGCCAGCAGTCCCAGCTCAGGGGGAAAGAACTATGGCTACACCTTC
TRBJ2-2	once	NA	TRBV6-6	CASSWGVTGELFF	TGTGCCAGCTCCTGGGGGGTCACCGGGGAGCTGTTTTTT
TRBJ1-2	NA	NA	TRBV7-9	CASSLRGHLYTF	TGTGCCAGCAGCTTAAGGGGCCACCTCTACACCTTC
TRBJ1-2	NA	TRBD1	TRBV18	CASSPGQAAIVTF	TGTGCCAGCTCACCCGGACAGGCTGCGATTGTGACCTTC
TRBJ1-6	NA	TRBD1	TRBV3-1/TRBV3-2	CASSQALDRGYNSPLHF	TGTGCCAGCAGCCAAGCTTTAGACAGGGGCTATAATTCACCCCTCCACTTT
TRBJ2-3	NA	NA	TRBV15	CATSRDRWVRAGTDTQYF	TGTGCCACCAGCAGAGATCGATGGGTAAGGGCGGGGACAGATACGCAGTATTTT
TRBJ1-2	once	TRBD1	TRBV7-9	CASSLTTGGGYGYTF	TGTGCCAGCAGCTTGACGACAGGGGGTGGGTATGGCTACACCTTC
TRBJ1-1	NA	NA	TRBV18	CASSPIYRPEAEAFF	TGTGCCAGCTCACCAATTTATCGACCTGAGGCTGAAGCTTTCTTT
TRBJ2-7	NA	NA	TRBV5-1	CASSLATGEYEQYF	TGCGCCAGCAGCTTGGCCACCGGGGAGTACGAGCAGTACTTC
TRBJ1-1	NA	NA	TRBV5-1	CASSPREQSFVGTEAFF	TGCGCCAGCAGCCCCCGGGAACAATCTTTTGTGGGCACTGAAGCTTTCTTT
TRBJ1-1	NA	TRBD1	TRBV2	CASSAGQGRLAEAFF	TGTGCCAGCAGTGCTGGACAGGGTAGGTTAGCTGAAGCTTTCTTT
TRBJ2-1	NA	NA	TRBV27	CASSFKAGHRDNEQFF	TGTGCCAGCAGTTTTAAGGCGGGCCACCGGGACAATGAGCAGTTCTTC
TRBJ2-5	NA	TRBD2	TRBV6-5	CASTPGTSGRETQYF	TGTGCCAGCACCCCCGGGACTAGCGGAAGAGAGACCCAGTACTTC
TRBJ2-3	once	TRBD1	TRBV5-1	CASSLGDSSTDTQYF	TGCGCCAGCAGCTTGGGGGACAGCAGCACAGATACGCAGTATTTT
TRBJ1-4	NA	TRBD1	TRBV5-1	CASTEGPGGEKLFF	TGCGCCAGCACCGAGGGTCCAGGGGGTGAAAAACTGTTTTTT
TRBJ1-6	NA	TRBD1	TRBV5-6	CASSSPGQYNSPLHF	TGTGCCAGCAGCTCACCGGGACAGTATAATTCACCCCTCCACTTT
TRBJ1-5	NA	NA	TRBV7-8	CASSMDSGSNQPQHF	TGTGCCAGCAGTATGGACAGCGGATCAAATCAGCCCCAGCATTTT
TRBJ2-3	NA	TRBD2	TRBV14	CASSLRLAGGTDTQYF	TGTGCCAGCAGCCTCAGACTAGCGGGGGGCACAGATACGCAGTATTTT
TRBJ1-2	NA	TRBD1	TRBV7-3	CASSSGTGGDYGYTF	TGTGCCAGCAGCTCGGGGACAGGGGGCGACTATGGCTACACCTTC
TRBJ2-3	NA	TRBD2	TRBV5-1	CASSLELAGVSTDTQYF	TGCGCCAGCAGCTTGGAACTAGCGGGGGTGAGCACAGATACGCAGTATTTT
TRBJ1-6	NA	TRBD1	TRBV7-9	CASSLGGGADSPLHF	TGTGCCAGCAGCTTAGGAGGGGGCGCAGATTCACCCCTCCACTTT
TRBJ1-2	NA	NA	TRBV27	CASKRGNYGYTF	TGTGCCAGCAAGAGGGGGAACTATGGCTACACCTTC
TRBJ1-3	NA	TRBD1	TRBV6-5	CASTRDRGNTIYF	TGTGCCAGCACCCGGGACAGGGGAAACACCATATATTTT
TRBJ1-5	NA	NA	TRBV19	CASTRGRRDQPQHF	TGTGCCAGTACGCGGGGGAGAAGGGATCAGCCCCAGCATTTT
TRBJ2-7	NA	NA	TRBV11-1	CASSSWTANYEQYF	TGTGCCAGCAGCTCTTGGACAGCTAACTACGAGCAGTACTTC
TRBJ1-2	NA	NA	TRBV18	CASSPTTEIAGYTF	TGTGCCAGCTCACCTACGACAGAGATTGCCGGCTACACCTTC
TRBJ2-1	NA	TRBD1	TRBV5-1	CASSLQGMGSSEQFF	TGCGCCAGCAGCTTACAGGGGATGGGGTCCAGTGAGCAGTTCTTC
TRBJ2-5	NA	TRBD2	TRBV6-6	CASSFFAGGRETQYF	TGTGCCAGCAGTTTCTTTGCGGGGGGGCGGGAGACCCAGTACTTC
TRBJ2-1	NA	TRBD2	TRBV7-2	CASSFTGTTSYNEQFF	TGTGCCAGCAGCTTTACCGGGACTACCTCCTACAATGAGCAGTTCTTC
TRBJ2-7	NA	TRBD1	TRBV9	CASSVSSTGGSYEQYF	TGTGCCAGCAGCGTATCTTCTACAGGGGGCTCCTACGAGCAGTACTTC
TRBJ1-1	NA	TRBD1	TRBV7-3	CASSSRTGGITEAFF	TGTGCCAGCAGCTCCCGGACAGGTGGGATCACTGAAGCTTTCTTT
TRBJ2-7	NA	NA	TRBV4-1	CASKGHSYEQYF	TGCGCCAGCAAGGGGCACTCCTACGAGCAGTACTTC
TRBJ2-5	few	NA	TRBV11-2	CASSPNRVQETQYF	TGTGCCAGCAGCCCCAACAGGGTACAAGAGACCCAGTACTTC
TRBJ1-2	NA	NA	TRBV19	CASSTGYGYTF	TGTGCCAGTAGTACCGGCTATGGCTACACCTTC
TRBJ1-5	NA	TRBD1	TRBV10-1	CASSERDRGGSQPQHF	TGCGCCAGCAGTGAGCGAGACAGGGGCGGCAGTCAGCCCCAGCATTTT
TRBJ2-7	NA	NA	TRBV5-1	CASSLMDNSYEQYF	TGCGCCAGCAGCTTGATGGACAACTCCTACGAGCAGTACTTC
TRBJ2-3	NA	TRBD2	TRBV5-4	CASSLGTSGRRTDTQYF	TGTGCCAGCAGCTTAGGGACTAGCGGGAGGCGCACAGATACGCAGTATTTT
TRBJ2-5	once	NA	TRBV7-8	CASSLGRETQYF	TGTGCCAGCAGCCTGGGGAGGGAGACCCAGTACTTC
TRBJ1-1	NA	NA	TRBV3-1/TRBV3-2	CASRPGHMNTEAFF	TGTGCCAGCAGGCCGGGACATATGAACACTGAAGCTTTCTTT
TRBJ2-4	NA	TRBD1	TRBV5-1	CASSGGTGENIQYF	TGCGCCAGCAGCGGGGGGACAGGGGAAAACATTCAGTACTTC
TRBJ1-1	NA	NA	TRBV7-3	CASSSRRAGDTEAFF	TGTGCCAGCAGCTCCAGGCGGGCAGGTGACACTGAAGCTTTCTTT
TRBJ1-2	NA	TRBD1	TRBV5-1	CASSLEVGGWNYGYTF	TGCGCCAGCAGCTTGGAAGTAGGGGGCTGGAACTATGGCTACACCTTC
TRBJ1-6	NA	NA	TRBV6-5	CASSYRTGAGSPLHF	TGTGCCAGCAGTTACCGAACAGGCGCCGGCTCACCCCTCCACTTT
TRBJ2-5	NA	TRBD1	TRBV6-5	CASRRTGGETQYF	TGTGCCAGCAGACGGACAGGCGGAGAGACCCAGTACTTC
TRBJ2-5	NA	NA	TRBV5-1	CASSPSGGPQETQYF	TGCGCCAGCAGCCCAAGCGGTGGGCCCCAAGAGACCCAGTACTTC
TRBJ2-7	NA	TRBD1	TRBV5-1	CASKQGAAYEQYF	TGCGCCAGCAAGCAGGGGGCCGCCTACGAGCAGTACTTC